Presented here are 14 T cell receptor beta chains from one specimen sequenced in a study of cytotoxic CD8 clonotypes in ibrutinib-treated CLL (dated by TCRdb to 2020 to 2023). Library construction relied on the immunoSEQ multiplex PCR assay. TCRdb obtained this table from immuneACCESS and retained in-frame rearrangements with V and J assigned. These tables miss some clones; where compared with another copy, unresolved V genes account for less than half of the shortfall, and the remainder is unexplained. The sample contains more than 200,000 clones, 75% to 85% of them found a single time. The leading ten clones occupy roughly an eighth of the sample. The label giving this sample's time point can be read as: about a year on ibrutinib. The sequences come from PBMCs, collected after 12 months of ibrutinib treatment. These receptor sequences come from a human donor with chronic lymphocytic leukemia.

This clone appeared a single time. This chain joins TRBV2 and TRBJ2-2; 8 bases map to TRBD2. CDR1 is SNHLY, CDR2 FYNNEI, per germline. CDR3 length: 16 amino acids. With V trimmed by 4 bases and J by 5 bases, 9 bases remained unmatched. CDR3 DNA sequence: TGTGCCAGCAGTGTGAGAATAGCGGGATTAACCGGGGAGCTGTTTTTT. Its translation: CASSVRIAGLTGELFF.

The CDR3 spells CASSESPTYQETQYF. The CDR3 nucleotides are TGTGCCAGCAGCGAATCCCCCACCTACCAAGAGACCCAGTACTTC. The chain carries TRBV6-1 and TRBJ2-5; D uncertain. This CDR3 is 15 amino acids long. Trimming pared 6 bases from V and 0 bases from J, leaving 14 bases between. Germline values: CDR1 MNHNS, CDR2 SASEGT.

This chain joins TRBV10-3 and TRBJ2-5; a weak D match, TRBD1 (5 bases). Germline V gene lookup returns CDR1 ENHRY and CDR2 SYGVKD. This CDR3 comprises 15 residues. V lost 3 bases to trimming and J lost 5 bases, with 16 bases between them. CDR3 sequence: CAISDSAPGRETQYF. The DNA of the CDR3 is TGTGCCATCAGTGATTCGGCACCAGGGCGGGAGACCCAGTACTTC.

V is TRBV6-1 and J is TRBJ2-3; D call uncertain. This CDR3 spans 15 amino acids. Germline lookup yields CDR1 MNHNS and CDR2 SASEGT. Trimming stripped 1 base from V and 1 base from J, with 9 bases between. The CDR3 reads CASSEGRFGTDTQYF. CDR3 nucleotide sequence: TGTGCCAGCAGTGAAGGCAGGTTTGGCACAGATACGCAGTATTTT.

The chain recombines TRBV5-6 with TRBJ1-2; D might be TRBD1 (5 bases). V was shortened by 6 bases and J by 2 bases, with 20 bases between the two germline ends. Germline V gene data show CDR1 as SGHDT and CDR2 as YYEEEE. This CDR3 spans 16 amino acids. CDR3 sequence (DNA): TGTGCCAGCACCGGATTAGCAGGGAATTACAACTATGGCTACACCTTC. Translating it yields CASTGLAGNYNYGYTF.

Concerning this clone itself: The same CDR3 can be traced to other DNA sequences in this sample. The V call is TRBV9, the J call TRBJ1-1; perhaps TRBD1 as D (5 bases). Trimming cost V 0 bases and J 0 bases, with 6 bases left between them. CDR1 is SGDLS, CDR2 YYNGEE, per germline. The CDR3 length is 14 residues. CDR3 DNA: TGTGCCAGCAGCGTAGGACAGATGAACACTGAAGCTTTCTTT. Translated: CASSVGQMNTEAFF.

CDR3 region: CASSVGGQGVVEETQYF. CDR3 sequence (DNA): TGTGCCAGCAGCGTGGGGGGACAGGGTGTAGTGGAAGAGACCCAGTACTTC. The rearrangement joins TRBV9 to TRBJ2-5, with 9 bases fitting TRBD1. Germline values: CDR1 SGDLS, CDR2 YYNGEE. This CDR3 has 17 amino acids. Germline trimming cut 2 bases from V and 3 bases from J; bases unmatched to any gene: 11.

This chain connects TRBV27 to TRBJ1-4; D perhaps matches TRBD1 (5 bases). This CDR3 is built from 12 residues. Trimming took 5 bases from V and 8 from J, leaving 9 bases between them. Germline CDR1 MNHEY, CDR2 SMNVEV (reference sequence). CDR3 protein: CASSGTAEKLFF. The CDR3 DNA reads TGTGCCAGCAGTGGGACGGCCGAAAAACTGTTTTTT. The full variable domain, in which reference TRBV27 and TRBJ1-4 provide the parts outside the CDR3, is EAQVTQNPRYLITVTGKKLTVTCSQNMNHEYMSWYRQDPGLGLRQIYYSMNVEVTDKGDVPEGYKVSRKEKRNFPLILESPSPNQTSLYFCASSGTAEKLFFGSGTQLSVL.

Worth noting for this clone: One end of the junction fails to match germline, which may point to a read error. V gene TRBV5-4 combines with J gene TRBJ2-3, with 7 bases aligning to TRBD2. CDR3 length: 12 residues. Germline values: CDR1 SGHNT, CDR2 YYREEE (reference sequence). The CDR3 protein is CASSLGGGAGTF. Written as DNA, the CDR3 is TGTGCCAGCAGCTTGGGTGGCGGAGCGGGAACCTTT.

A remark on this clone: One end of the junction fails to match germline, which may point to a read error. V is TRBV2 and J is TRBJ2-5; 9 nucleotides line up with TRBD2. The CDR3 covers 15 residues. Germline lookup yields CDR1 SNHLY and CDR2 FYNNEI. The CDR3 nucleotides read TGTGCCAGCAGGGAAGCGGGGGGCCTCCAAGAGACCCAGTACTTC. This gives the protein CASREAGGLQETQYF.

The chain is built from TRBV20-1 and TRBJ1-2, with 10 bases aligning to TRBD1. The germline gives CDR1 DFQATT, CDR2 SNEGSKA (reference sequence). The CDR3 is 11 amino acids. J gave up 14 bases and V 6 bases, and 9 bases lay outside the gene matches. The DNA for the CDR3 is TGCAGTGCAACGGGGGACAGGGGCGGAACCTTC. This encodes CSATGDRGGTF.

The chain couples TRBV5-4 to TRBJ1-2; D call uncertain. CDR1 and CDR2 (germline): SGHNT, YYREEE (reference sequence). This CDR3 spans 16 amino acids. Trimming removed 2 bases from V and 7 bases from J, with 21 bases in between. The CDR3 nucleotides read TGTGCCAGCAGCTTTTCTCCCCGAGGGCATAGGGCTGGCTACACCTTC. Translation: CASSFSPRGHRAGYTF.

The gene calls are TRBV6-5 and TRBJ1-3; D is possibly TRBD1 (5 bases). This CDR3 has 13 amino acids. Germline CDR1 MNHEY, CDR2 SVGAGI. Trimming took 6 bases from V and 8 from J, leaving 14 bases between them. This chain's CDR3 is CASRAGPEHTIYF. As DNA, the CDR3 is TGTGCCAGCAGAGCGGGGCCGGAGCACACCATATATTTT.

The chain is built from TRBV7-9 and TRBJ2-7; D not resolved. Germline CDR1 SEHNR, CDR2 FQNEAQ (reference sequence). This CDR3 region has 17 residues. Trimming took off 0 bases at V and 3 bases at J, with 18 bases between the two ends. The CDR3 nucleotides read TGTGCCAGCAGCTTAGCCCTAGAGACCTCGGCCCTCTACGAGCAGTACTTC. This codes for CASSLALETSALYEQYF.